A selection of T cell receptor beta chains follows, all from one sample in a study of T cell responses to AZD1222 COVID-19 vaccine. Libraries were prepared by immunoSEQ multiplex PCR; TCRdb keeps only in-frame clonotypes and omits some of them. The sample carries about 130,000 clones, around 90% recorded once. The sample consisted of peripheral blood, taken 28 days after the second AZD1222 dose. These receptors were obtained from an adult who received the AZD1222 COVID-19 vaccine. CDR3s include the opening cysteine and the closing phenylalanine or tryptophan. D genes are given only for firm matches. Size is omitted from some rows. Given values are once, few, many or a class for expanded clones.

abundance: .
v_gene: TRBV27
j_gene: TRBJ1-2
d_gene: TRBD1
CDR3aa: CASSLVGTGHGYTF
CDR3nt: TGTGCCAGCAGTTTAGTCGGGACAGGGCATGGCTACACCTTC

abundance: .
v_gene: TRBV19
j_gene: TRBJ1-2
d_gene: TRBD1
CDR3aa: CASSIGTGGDYGYTF
CDR3nt: TGTGCCAGTAGTATAGGGACAGGGGGCGACTATGGCTACACCTTC

abundance: .
v_gene: TRBV5-1
j_gene: TRBJ2-1
d_gene: .
CDR3aa: CASSWTPGGRSYNEQFF
CDR3nt: TGCGCCAGCAGCTGGACCCCTGGCGGGCGCTCCTACAATGAGCAGTTCTTC

abundance: .
v_gene: TRBV5-1
j_gene: TRBJ2-7
d_gene: .
CDR3aa: CASSPTTTGRYEQYF
CDR3nt: TGCGCCAGCAGCCCCACCACTACAGGGAGGTACGAGCAGTACTTC

abundance: few
v_gene: TRBV5-1
j_gene: TRBJ2-5
d_gene: TRBD2
CDR3aa: CASSLAKSSGSVETQYF
CDR3nt: TGCGCCAGCAGCTTGGCCAAGTCTAGCGGGAGTGTAGAGACCCAGTACTTC

abundance: .
v_gene: TRBV30
j_gene: TRBJ1-2
d_gene: .
CDR3aa: CAWSRGSYGYTF
CDR3nt: TGTGCCTGGAGTCGGGGAAGCTATGGCTACACCTTC

abundance: .
v_gene: TRBV7-2
j_gene: TRBJ2-1
d_gene: TRBD1
CDR3aa: CASSPMGQLTGGEQFF
CDR3nt: TGTGCCAGCAGCCCGATGGGACAGCTAACCGGTGGTGAGCAGTTCTTC

abundance: .
v_gene: TRBV7-9
j_gene: TRBJ1-1
d_gene: .
CDR3aa: CASSLLRQGSTEAFF
CDR3nt: TGTGCCAGCAGCTTATTAAGGCAGGGAAGCACTGAAGCTTTCTTT

abundance: .
v_gene: TRBV27
j_gene: TRBJ2-7
d_gene: .
CDR3aa: CASSLSQVNEQYF
CDR3nt: TGTGCCAGCAGTTTAAGTCAGGTCAATGAGCAGTACTTC

abundance: .
v_gene: TRBV6-5
j_gene: TRBJ1-1
d_gene: TRBD1
CDR3aa: CASSYQQGKRTEAFF
CDR3nt: TGTGCCAGCAGTTACCAACAGGGGAAGAGGACTGAAGCTTTCTTT

abundance: .
v_gene: TRBV20-1
j_gene: TRBJ1-2
d_gene: .
CDR3aa: CSALANYGYTF
CDR3nt: TGCAGTGCCCTAGCTAACTATGGCTACACCTTC

abundance: .
v_gene: TRBV19
j_gene: TRBJ1-1
d_gene: .
CDR3aa: CASISRANTEAFF
CDR3nt: TGTGCCAGTATAAGCAGGGCGAACACTGAAGCTTTCTTT

abundance: once
v_gene: TRBV4-2
j_gene: TRBJ2-3
d_gene: TRBD1
CDR3aa: CASSQRGTGRTDTQYF
CDR3nt: TGTGCCAGCAGCCAGAGGGGGACAGGGCGAACAGATACGCAGTATTTT

abundance: .
v_gene: TRBV19
j_gene: TRBJ2-1
d_gene: .
CDR3aa: CASSILDSNNEQFF
CDR3nt: TGTGCCAGTAGTATCTTGGACTCAAACAATGAGCAGTTCTTC

abundance: .
v_gene: TRBV6-6
j_gene: TRBJ2-1
d_gene: TRBD2
CDR3aa: CASSRLAGGPYNEQFF
CDR3nt: TGTGCCAGCAGTCGACTAGCGGGAGGGCCCTACAATGAGCAGTTCTTC

abundance: .
v_gene: TRBV9
j_gene: TRBJ1-2
d_gene: .
CDR3aa: CASSAGQSGGYTF
CDR3nt: TGTGCCAGCAGCGCGGGACAATCAGGCGGCTACACCTTC

abundance: .
v_gene: TRBV4-3
j_gene: TRBJ2-2
d_gene: .
CDR3aa: CASSQGVGTGELFF
CDR3nt: TGCGCCAGCAGCCAAGGGGTAGGGACCGGGGAGCTGTTTTTT

abundance: .
v_gene: TRBV5-5
j_gene: TRBJ2-7
d_gene: .
CDR3aa: CASSLAKRDEQYF
CDR3nt: TGTGCCAGCAGCTTGGCCAAGCGCGACGAGCAGTACTTC

abundance: .
v_gene: TRBV18
j_gene: TRBJ2-2
d_gene: .
CDR3aa: CASSPTSQPGELFF
CDR3nt: TGTGCCAGCTCACCCACCTCCCAACCCGGGGAGCTGTTTTTT

abundance: .
v_gene: TRBV5-1
j_gene: TRBJ2-5
d_gene: .
CDR3aa: CASSLVVSWADDF
CDR3nt: TGCGCCAGCAGCTTGGTGGTGTCTTGGGCGGACGACTTC

abundance: .
v_gene: TRBV7-9
j_gene: TRBJ1-2
d_gene: .
CDR3aa: CASSLSHPGGYTF
CDR3nt: TGTGCCAGCAGCTTATCTCATCCGGGTGGCTACACCTTC

abundance: .
v_gene: TRBV7-9
j_gene: TRBJ2-1
d_gene: TRBD1
CDR3aa: CARLETGGNYNEQFF
CDR3nt: TGTGCCAGGCTGGAGACAGGGGGCAACTACAATGAGCAGTTCTTC

abundance: once
v_gene: TRBV6-5
j_gene: TRBJ1-6
d_gene: TRBD1
CDR3aa: CASTTGQQNSPLHF
CDR3nt: TGTGCCAGCACTACGGGACAGCAGAATTCACCCCTCCACTTT

abundance: .
v_gene: TRBV7-9
j_gene: TRBJ1-2
d_gene: .
CDR3aa: CASSQGASSGYTF
CDR3nt: TGTGCCAGCAGCCAAGGGGCATCTAGTGGCTACACCTTC

abundance: .
v_gene: TRBV7-2
j_gene: TRBJ2-1
d_gene: .
CDR3aa: CASSLSAGFPYNEQFF
CDR3nt: TGTGCCAGTAGCTTAAGCGCTGGCTTCCCCTACAATGAGCAGTTCTTC

abundance: many
v_gene: TRBV9
j_gene: TRBJ1-5
d_gene: TRBD1
CDR3aa: CASSVGGGNSNQPQHF
CDR3nt: TGTGCCAGCAGCGTTGGAGGGGGCAATAGCAATCAGCCCCAGCATTTT

abundance: .
v_gene: TRBV7-2
j_gene: TRBJ1-1
d_gene: .
CDR3aa: CASSPMKGVNTEAFF
CDR3nt: TGTGCCAGCAGCCCGATGAAGGGAGTGAACACTGAAGCTTTCTTT

abundance: few
v_gene: TRBV2
j_gene: TRBJ1-1
d_gene: .
CDR3aa: CASRKGEAEAFF
CDR3nt: TGTGCCAGCAGAAAAGGAGAGGCTGAAGCTTTCTTT

abundance: few
v_gene: TRBV2
j_gene: TRBJ1-1
d_gene: .
CDR3aa: CASRGKQSNTEAFF
CDR3nt: TGTGCCAGCAGAGGTAAACAGTCCAACACTGAAGCTTTCTTT

abundance: .
v_gene: TRBV4-2
j_gene: TRBJ1-5
d_gene: TRBD1
CDR3aa: CASSLGTDLNQPQHF
CDR3nt: TGTGCCAGCAGCCTCGGGACAGACCTAAATCAGCCCCAGCATTTT

abundance: .
v_gene: TRBV5-4
j_gene: TRBJ2-3
d_gene: TRBD2
CDR3aa: CASSLDAGVTDTQYF
CDR3nt: TGTGCCAGCAGCTTGGATGCGGGGGTCACAGATACGCAGTATTTT

abundance: .
v_gene: TRBV29-1
j_gene: TRBJ1-2
d_gene: .
CDR3aa: CSGGPGDGYTF
CDR3nt: TGCAGCGGTGGCCCAGGGGATGGCTACACCTTC

abundance: once
v_gene: TRBV30
j_gene: TRBJ1-4
d_gene: .
CDR3aa: CAWSPPYRKLFF
CDR3nt: TGTGCCTGGAGTCCCCCGTATCGAAAACTGTTTTTT

abundance: .
v_gene: TRBV29-1
j_gene: TRBJ2-5
d_gene: .
CDR3aa: CSVAVETQYF
CDR3nt: TGCAGCGTAGCAGTGGAGACCCAGTACTTC

abundance: .
v_gene: TRBV18
j_gene: TRBJ1-1
d_gene: TRBD1
CDR3aa: CASSPLGQIGDTEAFF
CDR3nt: TGTGCCAGCTCTCCACTGGGACAGATAGGGGACACTGAAGCTTTCTTT

abundance: .
v_gene: TRBV7-2
j_gene: TRBJ1-5
d_gene: .
CDR3aa: CASSLGSTQPQHF
CDR3nt: TGTGCCAGCAGCTTAGGGTCTACTCAGCCCCAGCATTTT

abundance: .
v_gene: TRBV9
j_gene: TRBJ1-2
d_gene: .
CDR3aa: CASSSLGGRSNYGYTF
CDR3nt: TGTGCCAGCAGCTCCTTGGGGGGGCGATCCAACTATGGCTACACCTTC

abundance: .
v_gene: TRBV7-9
j_gene: TRBJ1-1
d_gene: .
CDR3aa: CASTRSGAEAFF
CDR3nt: TGTGCCAGCACCAGGTCGGGGGCTGAAGCTTTCTTT

abundance: .
v_gene: TRBV6-6
j_gene: TRBJ2-7
d_gene: .
CDR3aa: CASSYSADEQYF
CDR3nt: TGTGCCAGCAGTTACAGCGCAGACGAGCAGTACTTC

abundance: .
v_gene: TRBV19
j_gene: TRBJ1-1
d_gene: .
CDR3aa: CASSGTRASPEAFF
CDR3nt: TGTGCCAGTAGTGGGACTCGGGCCAGCCCTGAAGCTTTCTTT

abundance: .
v_gene: TRBV28
j_gene: TRBJ1-1
d_gene: TRBD1
CDR3aa: CASKQGEKTEAFF
CDR3nt: TGTGCCAGCAAGCAGGGGGAGAAAACTGAAGCTTTCTTT

abundance: .
v_gene: TRBV2
j_gene: TRBJ2-7
d_gene: .
CDR3aa: CASIGLEIGGGQYF
CDR3nt: TGTGCCAGCATAGGGTTAGAGATCGGGGGTGGACAGTACTTC

abundance: .
v_gene: TRBV29-1
j_gene: TRBJ1-2
d_gene: TRBD1
CDR3aa: CSVGQGQGNGYTF
CDR3nt: TGCAGCGTTGGACAAGGACAGGGAAATGGCTACACCTTC

abundance: .
v_gene: TRBV7-3
j_gene: TRBJ2-1
d_gene: .
CDR3aa: CASSPNPGTFDNEQFF
CDR3nt: TGTGCCAGCAGCCCGAATCCCGGGACTTTTGACAATGAGCAGTTCTTC

abundance: few
v_gene: TRBV29-1
j_gene: TRBJ1-1
d_gene: .
CDR3aa: CSAGTMNTEAFF
CDR3nt: TGCAGCGCCGGGACAATGAACACTGAAGCTTTCTTT

abundance: .
v_gene: TRBV7-2
j_gene: TRBJ2-1
d_gene: TRBD2
CDR3aa: CASSLALPSGPYNEQFF
CDR3nt: TGTGCCAGCAGCTTAGCGCTTCCTAGCGGGCCCTACAATGAGCAGTTCTTC

abundance: .
v_gene: TRBV7-3
j_gene: TRBJ2-2
d_gene: .
CDR3aa: CASSLLGVTGELFF
CDR3nt: TGTGCCAGCAGCTTATTAGGGGTCACCGGGGAGCTGTTTTTT

abundance: .
v_gene: TRBV5-1
j_gene: TRBJ2-5
d_gene: .
CDR3aa: CASSLPPQETQYF
CDR3nt: TGCGCCAGCAGCTTGCCCCCCCAAGAGACCCAGTACTTC

abundance: few
v_gene: TRBV7-2
j_gene: TRBJ1-2
d_gene: .
CDR3aa: CASSLAVSEAYGYTF
CDR3nt: TGTGCCAGCAGCTTAGCGGTGAGCGAAGCCTATGGCTACACCTTC